These T cell receptor beta chains were read from a single sample in a study of blood T cells in healthy people across ages. MiXCR, applied by TCRdb to the 5' RACE reads, yields one record per CDR3 protein. The sample has about 670,000 distinct CDR3 sequences, less than 45% seen once. The material sequenced was blood. These receptors came from a man older than 75 in good health. Each CDR3 is given with its conserved first and last residue. The D gene is left open where the match is weak. Expanded clones are given a class, and other clones once, few, many or no size at all.

v_gene	len	d_gene	abundance	j_gene	CDR3nt	CDR3aa
TRBV4-3	13	-	-	TRBJ2-5	TGCGCCAGCAGCCAAGTGCGGGGACAGTACGCGTACTTC	CASSQVRGQYAYF
TRBV7-9	15	TRBD2	-	TRBJ2-7	TGTGCCAGCACCTGGGGCGGGAGGGATGCCTACGAGCAGTACTTC	CASTWGGRDAYEQYF
TRBV29-1	12	-	many	TRBJ2-5	TGCAGCGTTGGACGCGGCACGGAGACCCAGTACTTC	CSVGRGTETQYF
TRBV4-3	15	TRBD1	-	TRBJ2-7	TGCGCCAGCAGCCAAGAGGGGACAGGGCCCTCCGAGCAGTACTTC	CASSQEGTGPSEQYF
TRBV3-1	15	TRBD2	-	TRBJ2-3	TGTGCCAGCAGCCAAGATCGTCTAGCGGGGTATACGCAGTATTTT	CASSQDRLAGYTQYF
TRBV9	15	TRBD2	-	TRBJ2-7	TGTGCCAGCAGCGTGGGACTAGCGGGAGGGGGCGAGCAGTACTTC	CASSVGLAGGGEQYF
TRBV29-1	14	TRBD1	many	TRBJ1-2	TGCAGCGTTGAAAGGGCCCGGACAGGCTATGGCTACACCTTC	CSVERARTGYGYTF
TRBV12-3/TRBV12-4	14	-	many	TRBJ2-7	TGTGCCAGCAGTTTTTCTGGGGGCTCCTACGAGCAGTACTTC	CASSFSGGSYEQYF
TRBV7-2	14	-	once	TRBJ2-1	TGTGCCAGCAGCTTATCCCCGGCCGGAGAGACCCAGTTCTTC	CASSLSPAGETQFF
TRBV7-2	15	TRBD1	few	TRBJ2-7	TGTGCCAGCAGCAGACAGGGGGCGCCCTACAATGAGCAGTACTTC	CASSRQGAPYNEQYF
TRBV21-1	17	-	few	TRBJ2-5	TGTGCCAGCAGCAAACGGCGACGGGAGCCCCTCCAAGAGACCCAGTACTTC	CASSKRRREPLQETQYF
TRBV21-1	17	-	-	TRBJ2-1	TGTGCCAGCAGCGAGAGCGGGAGTAGCAAGGCCTACAATGAGCAGTTCTTC	CASSESGSSKAYNEQFF
TRBV6-2/TRBV6-3	14	TRBD2	few	TRBJ2-7	TGTGCCAGCAGTACAGCGGGAGGGTCCTACGAGCAGTACTTC	CASSTAGGSYEQYF
TRBV12-3/TRBV12-4	13	-	-	TRBJ2-7	TGTGCCAGCAGCCGACCCTCTGGCTACGAGCAGTACTTC	CASSRPSGYEQYF
TRBV7-2	15	TRBD2	-	TRBJ2-3	TGTGCCAGCAAACTAGCGGGAGCTGTCACAGATACGCAGTATTTT	CASKLAGAVTDTQYF
TRBV20-1	17	TRBD2	-	TRBJ2-7	TGCAGTGCTAGAGTATCGAGCGGGAGTCTATCCTACAATGAGCAGTACTTC	CSARVSSGSLSYNEQYF
TRBV27	16	TRBD2	-	TRBJ2-3	TGTGCCAGCAGCCCACGGAGGCGGGGAGGGACAGATACGCAGTATTTT	CASSPRRRGGTDTQYF
TRBV20-1	14	-	-	TRBJ2-1	TGCAGTGCATACCTTAGCGGTAGATCGTATGAGCAGTTCTTC	CSAYLSGRSYEQFF
TRBV25-1	17	-	-	TRBJ2-5	TGTGCCAGCAGTGAATCCGGCAGGGGAGTTTGGCAAGAGACCCAGTACTTC	CASSESGRGVWQETQYF
TRBV7-8	12	-	many	TRBJ2-1	TGTGCCAGCAGCTCCTCCCGTGGGGAGCAGTTCTTC	CASSSSRGEQFF
TRBV7-9	14	-	-	TRBJ1-4	TGTGCCAGCAGCCGGGAGGGGATGAGTGAAAAACTGTTTTTT	CASSREGMSEKLFF
TRBV6-2/TRBV6-3	18	TRBD1	-	TRBJ2-1	TGTGCCAACAGTTCTGGACTGCACAGGGGAAGAACCTACAATGAGCAGTTCTTC	CANSSGLHRGRTYNEQFF
TRBV9	15	-	-	TRBJ2-7	TGTGCCAGCAGCGTGTCTGTCTCTAGAGGGGACGAGCAGTACTTC	CASSVSVSRGDEQYF
TRBV6-1	13	TRBD1	-	TRBJ1-2	TGTGCCAGCAGTCCAGGGGGGCGATATGGCTACACCTTC	CASSPGGRYGYTF
TRBV7-2	16	-	few	TRBJ2-3	TGTGCCAGCGCCCGGCCCCCCGGGGGGCAACCAGATACGCAGTATTTT	CASARPPGGQPDTQYF
TRBV5-1	18	TRBD1	few	TRBJ2-5	TGCGCCAGCAGCCTCGATTCCCGGACAGGGACCAACCAAGAGACCCAGTACTTC	CASSLDSRTGTNQETQYF
TRBV20-1	15	TRBD2	-	TRBJ2-5	TGCAGTGCTAGAGGGATAGCGGGAGTTGGGGAGACCCAGTACTTC	CSARGIAGVGETQYF
TRBV5-1	14	TRBD1	-	TRBJ2-1	TGCGCCAGCAGCATAGGACAGGTTGGGAATGAGCAGTTCTTC	CASSIGQVGNEQFF
TRBV5-6	15	TRBD1	-	TRBJ2-5	TGTGCCAGCAGCCTCCGACAGGGCCTACAAGAGACCCAGTACTTC	CASSLRQGLQETQYF
TRBV20-1	14	-	few	TRBJ2-4	TGCAGTGCTAGAGGCGGGCGGACCGTAAACATTCAGTACTTC	CSARGGRTVNIQYF
TRBV14	16	TRBD2	-	TRBJ2-5	TGTGCCAGCAGCCATCGCGGGACTAGTCTTGGCAATGAGCAGTACTTC	CASSHRGTSLGNEQYF
TRBV6-2/TRBV6-3	15	-	few	TRBJ2-1	TGTGCCAGCAGTTACACTGCCGGACAGCACAATGAGCAGTTCTTC	CASSYTAGQHNEQFF
TRBV5-5	12	TRBD2	-	TRBJ2-1	TGTGCCAGCAGGCAAACTAGCGCAGAGCAGTTCTTC	CASRQTSAEQFF
TRBV20-1	19	TRBD2	few	TRBJ2-1	TGCAGTGCGCCAGGACAGGGGACTAGCGGGACCTCCCTATACAATGAGCAGTTCTTC	CSAPGQGTSGTSLYNEQFF
TRBV7-9	16	-	-	TRBJ2-1	TGTGCCAGCAGCTTAGGACCGGGGGGCCGGGACAATGAGCAGTTCTTC	CASSLGPGGRDNEQFF
TRBV10-2	15	TRBD2	-	TRBJ2-3	TGCGCCAGCAGGGTCAGTATTGCGGGAGGTGATACGCAGTATTTT	CASRVSIAGGDTQYF
TRBV10-1	16	TRBD1	few	TRBJ1-2	TGCGCCAGCAGTGATTCGGGACAGGGGGCTAACTATGGCTACACCTTC	CASSDSGQGANYGYTF
TRBV3-1	17	TRBD2	few	TRBJ2-1	TGTGCCAGCAGCCAAGATCGGATAGCGGGAGGAATGCCCTGGCAGTTCTTC	CASSQDRIAGGMPWQFF
TRBV3-1	18	TRBD2	-	TRBJ2-6	TGTGCCAGCAGCCAACGGACTAGCGGGGGCTCTGGGGCCAACGTCCCGACTTTC	CASSQRTSGGSGANVPTF
TRBV6-1	12	-	few	TRBJ2-3	TGTGCCAGTAAGTTACGACCAGATACGCAGTATTTT	CASKLRPDTQYF
TRBV12-5	16	TRBD2	few	TRBJ2-1	TGTGCTAGTGGACGTGGGGCTCTAGCGGGAGACTATGAGCAGTTCTTC	CASGRGALAGDYEQFF
TRBV4-3	13	-	few	TRBJ2-7	TGCGCCAGCAGCCCTTCTACTAGTTACGAGCAGTACTTC	CASSPSTSYEQYF
TRBV6-6	13	TRBD2	-	TRBJ2-1	TGTGCCAGCAGGGGACTAGATATTACTGAGCAGTTCTTC	CASRGLDITEQFF
TRBV7-3	15	TRBD2	-	TRBJ2-1	TGTGCCAGCAGGTTAATTAGCGGGAGATTGAACGAGCAGTTCTTC	CASRLISGRLNEQFF
TRBV19	15	-	few	TRBJ1-5	TGTGCCAGTAGCCCTCGACACTCTAGCAATCAGCCCCAGCATTTT	CASSPRHSSNQPQHF
TRBV5-1	15	-	-	TRBJ1-2	TGCGCCAGCAGCTTGGAGGCCGCCTCGGGCTATGGCTACACCTTC	CASSLEAASGYGYTF
TRBV11-1	15	-	-	TRBJ2-5	TGTGCCAGCACCCTGCAGTGGAGGGGGCCAGAGACCCAGTACTTC	CASTLQWRGPETQYF
TRBV6-2/TRBV6-3	15	-	few	TRBJ2-2	TGTGCCAGCAGCGCTTCGGGGGGCCCCACCGGGGAGCTGTTTTTT	CASSASGGPTGELFF
TRBV20-1	14	TRBD2	-	TRBJ2-1	TGCAGTGCTTCTAGCGGGAGGGCCCACAATGAGCAGTTCTTC	CSASSGRAHNEQFF
TRBV29-1	13	TRBD1	-	TRBJ1-2	TGCAGCGTTGACGTTAACAGGGGGCATGGCTACACCTTC	CSVDVNRGHGYTF